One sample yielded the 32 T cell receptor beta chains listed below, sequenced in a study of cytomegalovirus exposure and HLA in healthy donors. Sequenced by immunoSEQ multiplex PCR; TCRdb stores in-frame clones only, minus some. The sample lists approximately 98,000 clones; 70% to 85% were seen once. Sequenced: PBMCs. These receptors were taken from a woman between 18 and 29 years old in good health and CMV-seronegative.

The CDR3 sequence: CASSYRTSDYANTGELFF. In nucleotides, the CDR3 is TGTGCCAGCAGCTACCGGACTAGCGACTACGCGAACACCGGGGAGCTGTTTTTT. This chain connects TRBV13 to TRBJ2-2, with 9 bases identical to TRBD2. V gave up 4 bases and J gave up 0 bases; unmatched junction bases: 9. Germline V gene data show CDR1 as PRHDT and CDR2 as FYEKMQ (reference sequence). The CDR3 extends over 18 amino acids.

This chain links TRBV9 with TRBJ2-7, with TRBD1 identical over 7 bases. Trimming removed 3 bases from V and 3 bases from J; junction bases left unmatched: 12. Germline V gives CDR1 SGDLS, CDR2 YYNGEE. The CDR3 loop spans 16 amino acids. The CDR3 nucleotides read TGTGCCAGCAGCGCTCAAACAGGGGCCTCATACTACGAGCAGTACTTC. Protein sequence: CASSAQTGASYYEQYF.

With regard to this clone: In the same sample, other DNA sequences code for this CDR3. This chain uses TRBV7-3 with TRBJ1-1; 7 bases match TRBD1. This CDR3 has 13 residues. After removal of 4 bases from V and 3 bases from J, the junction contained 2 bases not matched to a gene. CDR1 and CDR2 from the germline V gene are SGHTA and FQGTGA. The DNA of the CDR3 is TGTGCCAGCAGCTCTCAGGGGGACACTGAAGCTTTCTTT. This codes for CASSSQGDTEAFF.

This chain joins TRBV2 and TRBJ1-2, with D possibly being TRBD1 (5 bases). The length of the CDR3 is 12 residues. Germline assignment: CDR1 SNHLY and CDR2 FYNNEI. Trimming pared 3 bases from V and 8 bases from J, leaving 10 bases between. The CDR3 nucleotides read TGTGCCAGCAGTGATCAGGGTTTCGGCTACACCTTC. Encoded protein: CASSDQGFGYTF.

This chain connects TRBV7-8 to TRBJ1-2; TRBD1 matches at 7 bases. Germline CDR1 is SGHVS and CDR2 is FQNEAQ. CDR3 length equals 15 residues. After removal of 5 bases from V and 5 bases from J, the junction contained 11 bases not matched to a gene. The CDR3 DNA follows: TGTGCCAGCAGCGGGCCCCGGGGACAGAATTATGGCTACACCTTC. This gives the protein CASSGPRGQNYGYTF.

In nucleotides, the CDR3 is TGTGCCAGCAGTGATTTCCGTTGGGGGCGCAGCTATGGCTACACCTTC. Its protein is CASSDFRWGRSYGYTF. The V gene is TRBV6-1, the J gene TRBJ1-2, with D perhaps TRBD1 (6 bases). Germline V gene data show CDR1 as MNHNS and CDR2 as SASEGT. The ends were cut back, 3 bases at V and 4 bases at J, with 18 bases in the middle. This CDR3 is 16 amino acids long.

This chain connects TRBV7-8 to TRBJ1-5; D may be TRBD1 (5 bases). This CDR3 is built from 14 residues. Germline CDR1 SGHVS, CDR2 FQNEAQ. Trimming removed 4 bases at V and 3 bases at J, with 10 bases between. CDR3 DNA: TGTGCCAGCAGCTGGGGGGGGTACAATCAGCCCCAGCATTTT. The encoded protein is CASSWGGYNQPQHF.

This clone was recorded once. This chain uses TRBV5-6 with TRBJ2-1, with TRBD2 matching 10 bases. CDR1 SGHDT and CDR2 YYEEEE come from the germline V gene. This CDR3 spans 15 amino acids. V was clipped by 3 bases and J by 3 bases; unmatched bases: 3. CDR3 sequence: CASSSGLADYNEQFF. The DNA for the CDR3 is TGTGCCAGCAGCTCAGGACTAGCGGACTACAATGAGCAGTTCTTC. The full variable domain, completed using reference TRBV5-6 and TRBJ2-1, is DAGVTQSPTHLIKTRGQQVTLRCSPKSGHDTVSWYQQALGQGPQFIFQYYEEEERQRGNFPDRFSGHQFPNYSSELNVNALLLGDSALYLCASSSGLADYNEQFFGPGTRLTVL.

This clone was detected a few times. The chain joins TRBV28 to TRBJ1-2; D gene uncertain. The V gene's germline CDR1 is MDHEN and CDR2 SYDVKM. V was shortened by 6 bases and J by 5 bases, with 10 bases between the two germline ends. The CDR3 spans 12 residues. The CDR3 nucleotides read TGTGCCAGCAGCCCTGGAGTATATGGCTACACCTTC. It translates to CASSPGVYGYTF.

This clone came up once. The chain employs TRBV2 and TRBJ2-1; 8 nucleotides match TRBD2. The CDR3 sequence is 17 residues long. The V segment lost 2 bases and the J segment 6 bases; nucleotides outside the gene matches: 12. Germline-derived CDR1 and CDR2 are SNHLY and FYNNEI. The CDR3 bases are TGTGCCAGCAGTGAAAGCAATCCGGGGGGGCCTCGCAATGAGCAGTTCTTC. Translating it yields CASSESNPGGPRNEQFF.

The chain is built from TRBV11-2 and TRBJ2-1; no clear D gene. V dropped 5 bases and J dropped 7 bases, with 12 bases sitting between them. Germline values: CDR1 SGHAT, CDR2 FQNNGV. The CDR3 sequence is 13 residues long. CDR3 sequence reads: CASSQTAGNEQFF. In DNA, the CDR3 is TGTGCCAGCAGCCAAACAGCTGGGAATGAGCAGTTCTTC.

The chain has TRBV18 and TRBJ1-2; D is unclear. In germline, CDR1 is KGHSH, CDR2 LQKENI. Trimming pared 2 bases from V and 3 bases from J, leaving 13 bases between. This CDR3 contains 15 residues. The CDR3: CASSPASEFYYGYTF. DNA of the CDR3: TGTGCCAGCTCACCAGCCTCAGAATTTTACTATGGCTACACCTTC. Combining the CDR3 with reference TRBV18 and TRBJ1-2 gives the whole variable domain NAGVMQNPRHLVRRRGQEARLRCSPMKGHSHVYWYRQLPEEGLKFMVYLQKENIIDESGMPKERFSAEFPKEGPSILRIQQVVRGDSAAYFCASSPASEFYYGYTFGSGTRLTVV.

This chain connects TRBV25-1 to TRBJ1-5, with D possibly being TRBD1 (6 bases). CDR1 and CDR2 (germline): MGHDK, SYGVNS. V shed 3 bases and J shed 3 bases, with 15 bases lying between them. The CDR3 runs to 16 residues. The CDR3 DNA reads TGTGCCAGCAGTGAGGGGCCAGGACAGCACAATCAGCCCCAGCATTTT. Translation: CASSEGPGQHNQPQHF. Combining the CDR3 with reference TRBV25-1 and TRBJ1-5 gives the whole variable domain EADIYQTPRYLVIGTGKKITLECSQTMGHDKMYWYQQDPGMELHLIHYSYGVNSTEKGDLSSESTVSRIRTEHFPLTLESARPSHTSQYLCASSEGPGQHNQPQHFGDGTRLSIL.

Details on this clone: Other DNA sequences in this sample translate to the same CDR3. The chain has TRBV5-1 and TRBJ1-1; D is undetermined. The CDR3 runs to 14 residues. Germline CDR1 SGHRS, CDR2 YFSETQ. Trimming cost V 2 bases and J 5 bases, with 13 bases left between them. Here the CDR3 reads CASSLVPGNTEAFF. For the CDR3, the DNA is TGCGCCAGCAGCTTAGTCCCCGGGAATACTGAAGCTTTCTTT.

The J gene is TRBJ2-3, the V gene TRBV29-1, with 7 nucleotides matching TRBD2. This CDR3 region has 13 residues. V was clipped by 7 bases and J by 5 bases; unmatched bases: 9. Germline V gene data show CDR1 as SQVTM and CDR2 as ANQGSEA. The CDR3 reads CSERGDYRDTQYF. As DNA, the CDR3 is TGCAGCGAACGGGGGGATTATCGAGATACGCAGTATTTT.

The CDR3 reads CASSRGGRLGYTF. The CDR3 DNA follows: TGTGCCAGCAGCCGGGGAGGAAGGCTTGGCTACACCTTC. The chain is built from TRBV4-2 and TRBJ1-2; D is uncertain. CDR1 LGHNA and CDR2 YNFKEQ come from the germline V gene. CDR3 size: 13 residues. Between the trimmed V and J ends, which lost 4 bases and 7 bases, there was a span of 13 bases.

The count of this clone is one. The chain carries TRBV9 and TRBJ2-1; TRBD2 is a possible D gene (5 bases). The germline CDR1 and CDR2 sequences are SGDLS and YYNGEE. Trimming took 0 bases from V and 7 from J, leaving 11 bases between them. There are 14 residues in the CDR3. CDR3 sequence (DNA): TGTGCCAGCAGCGTAGTCAGTTCGGGGAATGAGCAGTTCTTC. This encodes CASSVVSSGNEQFF.

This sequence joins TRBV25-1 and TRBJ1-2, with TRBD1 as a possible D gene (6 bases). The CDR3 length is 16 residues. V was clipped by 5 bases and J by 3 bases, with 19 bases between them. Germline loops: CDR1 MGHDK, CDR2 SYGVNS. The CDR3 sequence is CASSPRSKGGDYGYTF. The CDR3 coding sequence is TGTGCCAGCAGTCCCCGGAGTAAAGGGGGAGACTATGGCTACACCTTC.

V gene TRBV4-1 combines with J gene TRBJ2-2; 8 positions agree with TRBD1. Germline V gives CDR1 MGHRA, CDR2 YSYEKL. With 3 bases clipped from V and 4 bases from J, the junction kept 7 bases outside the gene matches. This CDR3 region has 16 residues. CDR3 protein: CASSQDRARSTGELFF. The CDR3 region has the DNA TGCGCCAGCAGCCAGGACAGGGCAAGGAGCACCGGGGAGCTGTTTTTT.

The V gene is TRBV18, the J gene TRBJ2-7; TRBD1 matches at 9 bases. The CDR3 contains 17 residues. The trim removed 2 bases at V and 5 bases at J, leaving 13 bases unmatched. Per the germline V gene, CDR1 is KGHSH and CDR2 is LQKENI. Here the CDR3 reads CASSPSAPGQGAHEQYF. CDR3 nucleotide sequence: TGTGCCAGCTCACCATCGGCCCCGGGACAGGGAGCGCACGAGCAGTACTTC.

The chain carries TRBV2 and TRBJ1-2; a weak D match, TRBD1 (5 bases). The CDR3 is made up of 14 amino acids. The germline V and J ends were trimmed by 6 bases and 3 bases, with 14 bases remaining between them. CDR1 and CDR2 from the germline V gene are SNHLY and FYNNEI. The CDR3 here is CASRARAGYYGYTF. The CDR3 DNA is TGTGCCAGCAGGGCAAGGGCAGGGTACTATGGCTACACCTTC.

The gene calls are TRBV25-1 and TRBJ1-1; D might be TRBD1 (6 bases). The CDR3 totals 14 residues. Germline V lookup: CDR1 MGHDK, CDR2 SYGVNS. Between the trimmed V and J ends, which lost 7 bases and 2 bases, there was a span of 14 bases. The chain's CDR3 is CASTSQGINTEAFF. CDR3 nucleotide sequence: TGTGCCAGCACTTCGCAGGGGATTAACACTGAAGCTTTCTTT.

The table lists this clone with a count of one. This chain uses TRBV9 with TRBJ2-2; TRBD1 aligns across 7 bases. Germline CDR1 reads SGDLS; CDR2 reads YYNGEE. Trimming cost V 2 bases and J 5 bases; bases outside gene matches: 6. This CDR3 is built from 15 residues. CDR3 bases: TGTGCCAGCAGCGTTCGGGACAGAACAACCGGGGAGCTGTTTTTT. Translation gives CASSVRDRTTGELFF.

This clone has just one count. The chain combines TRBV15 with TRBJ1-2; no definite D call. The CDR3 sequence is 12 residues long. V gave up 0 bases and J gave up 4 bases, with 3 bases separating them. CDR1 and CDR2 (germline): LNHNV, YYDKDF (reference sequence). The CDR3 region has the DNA TGTGCCACCAGCAGAGACGGCTATGGCTACACCTTC. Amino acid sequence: CATSRDGYGYTF.

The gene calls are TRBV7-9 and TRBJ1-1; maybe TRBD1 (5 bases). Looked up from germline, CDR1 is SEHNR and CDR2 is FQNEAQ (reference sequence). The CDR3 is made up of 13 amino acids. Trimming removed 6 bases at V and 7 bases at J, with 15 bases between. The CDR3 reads CASRDGGSIEAFF. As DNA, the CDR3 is TGTGCCAGCAGAGACGGGGGAAGCATTGAAGCTTTCTTT.

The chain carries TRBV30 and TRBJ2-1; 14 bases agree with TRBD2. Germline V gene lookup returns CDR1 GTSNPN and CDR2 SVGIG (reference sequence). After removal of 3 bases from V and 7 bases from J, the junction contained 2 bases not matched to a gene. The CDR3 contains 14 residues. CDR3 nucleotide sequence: TGTGCCTGGAGGACTAGCGGGGGGGCGAATGAGCAGTTCTTC. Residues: CAWRTSGGANEQFF.

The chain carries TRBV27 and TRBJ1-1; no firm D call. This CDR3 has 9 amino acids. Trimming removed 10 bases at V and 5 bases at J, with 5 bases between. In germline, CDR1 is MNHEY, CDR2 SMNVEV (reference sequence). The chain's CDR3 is CATLTEAFF. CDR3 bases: TGTGCCACCCTTACTGAAGCTTTCTTT.

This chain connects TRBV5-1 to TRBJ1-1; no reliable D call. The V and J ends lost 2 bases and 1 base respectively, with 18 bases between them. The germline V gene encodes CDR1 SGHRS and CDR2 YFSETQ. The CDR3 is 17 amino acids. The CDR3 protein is CASSFQPLVGKNTEAFF. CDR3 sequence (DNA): TGCGCCAGCAGCTTCCAACCCCTCGTCGGGAAGAACACTGAAGCTTTCTTT.

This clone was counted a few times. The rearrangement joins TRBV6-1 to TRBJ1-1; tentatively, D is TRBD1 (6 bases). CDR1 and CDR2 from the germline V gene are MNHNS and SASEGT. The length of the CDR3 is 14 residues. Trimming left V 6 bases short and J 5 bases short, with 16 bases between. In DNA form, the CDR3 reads TGTGCCAGCAGCGAGTACAGGGAACGGACTGAAGCTTTCTTT. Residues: CASSEYRERTEAFF.

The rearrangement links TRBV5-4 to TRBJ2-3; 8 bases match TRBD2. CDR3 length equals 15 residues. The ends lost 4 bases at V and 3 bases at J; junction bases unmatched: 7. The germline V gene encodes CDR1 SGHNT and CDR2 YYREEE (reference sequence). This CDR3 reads CASSSSGGGTDTQYF. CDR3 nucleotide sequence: TGTGCCAGCAGCAGCAGCGGGGGTGGGACAGATACGCAGTATTTT.

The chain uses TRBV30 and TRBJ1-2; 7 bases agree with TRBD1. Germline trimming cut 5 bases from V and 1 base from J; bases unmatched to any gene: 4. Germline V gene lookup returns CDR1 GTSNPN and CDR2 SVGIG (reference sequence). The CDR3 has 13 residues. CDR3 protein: CAWAGGFNYGYTF. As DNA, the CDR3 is TGTGCCTGGGCAGGGGGTTTTAACTATGGCTACACCTTC.

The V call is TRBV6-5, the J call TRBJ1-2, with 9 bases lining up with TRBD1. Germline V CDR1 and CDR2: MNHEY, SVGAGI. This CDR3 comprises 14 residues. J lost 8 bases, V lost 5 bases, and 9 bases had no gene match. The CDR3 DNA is TGTGCCAGCAGTCGTACAGGGGGCCGATGGGGCTACACCTTC. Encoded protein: CASSRTGGRWGYTF.